The rows below give T cell receptor beta chains drawn from one sample of a study of beta chain features in type 1 diabetes. Assay used: immunoSEQ multiplex PCR; TCRdb lists only in-frame clones, some missing. This table has around 240,000 clones, approximately 16% appearing once. The specimen sequenced was naive CD4+ T cells from blood. These receptors were obtained from a man aged 25-40 years with type 1 diabetes. CDR3s include the opening cysteine and the closing phenylalanine or tryptophan. D genes are given only for firm matches. Some rows mark clone size as missing; the rest say once, few, many or name a class of expanded clone.

V gene	clone size	D gene	J gene	CDR3 DNA	CDR3 protein
TRBV30	NA	NA	TRBJ1-3	TGTGCCTGGAGGAGGGGAAGCTCTGGAAACACCATATATTTT	CAWRRGSSGNTIYF
TRBV7-2	few	NA	TRBJ2-1	TGTGCCAGCAGCCTAACTACCCCCAATGAGCAGTTCTTC	CASSLTTPNEQFF
TRBV9	NA	TRBD2	TRBJ2-1	TGTGCCAGCAGCGAGGGACTAGCGGGAGGGCCCTCCTACAATGAGCAGTTCTTC	CASSEGLAGGPSYNEQFF
TRBV6-6	NA	TRBD1	TRBJ2-3	TGTGCCAGCAGCGGACAGGTCACAGATACGCAGTATTTT	CASSGQVTDTQYF
TRBV5-1	few	TRBD2	TRBJ2-3	TGCGCCAGCAGGCTAGCGGAAAGCACAGATACGCAGTATTTT	CASRLAESTDTQYF
TRBV7-6	NA	NA	TRBJ2-5	TGTGCCAGCAGCTTAGAGGGGATCAGTACGGAGACCCAGTACTTC	CASSLEGISTETQYF
TRBV7-2	NA	TRBD2	TRBJ2-3	TGTGCCAGCAGCCAGCCGGGACTAGCATCAGATACGCAGTATTTT	CASSQPGLASDTQYF
TRBV5-1	NA	NA	TRBJ2-1	TGCGCCAGCAGCTTGGGCAGTTACAATGAGCAGTTCTTC	CASSLGSYNEQFF
TRBV2	few	NA	TRBJ2-5	TGTGCCAGCAGTGTAAGAGAGACCCAGTACTTC	CASSVRETQYF
TRBV4-1	NA	NA	TRBJ2-6	TGCGCCAGCAGCCCGAGGACGGCTTCGGCCAACGTCCTGACTTTC	CASSPRTASANVLTF
TRBV10-3	NA	TRBD2	TRBJ2-3	TGTGCCATCAGTGAGCGTATAGCGGGAATAAGCACAGATACGCAGTATTTT	CAISERIAGISTDTQYF
TRBV4-1	few	NA	TRBJ2-4	TGCGCCAGCAGCCAAGAGGCTAGCGTCAAAAACATTCAGTACTTC	CASSQEASVKNIQYF
TRBV28	few	TRBD1	TRBJ2-3	TGTGCCAGCAGTTTGCAGGGGGCAGATACGCAGTATTTT	CASSLQGADTQYF
TRBV29-1	few	NA	TRBJ1-2	TGCAGCGTTGAGTTAACAGGAATCTATGGCTACACCTTC	CSVELTGIYGYTF
TRBV27	few	NA	TRBJ2-3	TGTGCCAGCAGTTTATTAGGCCACACAGATACGCAGTATTTT	CASSLLGHTDTQYF
TRBV25-1	few	NA	TRBJ2-3	TGTGCCAGCAGTGAATATTGGGGAGAAGATACGCAGTATTTT	CASSEYWGEDTQYF
TRBV7-2	few	NA	TRBJ1-4	TGTGCCAGCAGCCCCATGGGTAATGAAAAACTGTTTTTT	CASSPMGNEKLFF
TRBV9	few	TRBD2	TRBJ2-7	TGTGCCAAGACTAGCGGCTCCTACGAGCAGTACTTC	CAKTSGSYEQYF
TRBV5-1	few	TRBD2	TRBJ2-1	TGCGCCAGCAGCTTGGCCTTGGGGACTAGGGGCAATGAGCAGTTCTTC	CASSLALGTRGNEQFF
TRBV29-1	NA	NA	TRBJ1-4	TGCAGCGTTGTGTCAGGGGCTGAAAAACTGTTTTTT	CSVVSGAEKLFF
TRBV7-9	NA	NA	TRBJ2-1	TGTGCCAGCAGCTTAGCGGAAAGCTCCTTGAATGAGCAGTTCTTC	CASSLAESSLNEQFF
TRBV2	few	NA	TRBJ2-5	TGTGCCAGCAGTGAACAGGGGGAGACCCAGTACTTC	CASSEQGETQYF
TRBV18	few	NA	TRBJ2-4	TGTGCCAGCTCACGACGAGAAGACAAGTACTTC	CASSRREDKYF
TRBV13	few	TRBD2	TRBJ2-7	TGTGCCAGCAGCTTATTTAGCGGGATCACGTCCGAGCAGTACTTC	CASSLFSGITSEQYF
TRBV27	few	NA	TRBJ2-5	TGTGCCAGCAGTCCTCTCGGACGGAAACAAGAGACCCAGTACTTC	CASSPLGRKQETQYF
TRBV28	few	NA	TRBJ2-5	TGTGCCAGCAGACGTCTATCCCAAGAGACCCAGTACTTC	CASRRLSQETQYF
TRBV2	NA	TRBD1	TRBJ2-1	TGTGCCAGCAGCTTGGACAGGGGGTTAAAGTTCTTC	CASSLDRGLKFF